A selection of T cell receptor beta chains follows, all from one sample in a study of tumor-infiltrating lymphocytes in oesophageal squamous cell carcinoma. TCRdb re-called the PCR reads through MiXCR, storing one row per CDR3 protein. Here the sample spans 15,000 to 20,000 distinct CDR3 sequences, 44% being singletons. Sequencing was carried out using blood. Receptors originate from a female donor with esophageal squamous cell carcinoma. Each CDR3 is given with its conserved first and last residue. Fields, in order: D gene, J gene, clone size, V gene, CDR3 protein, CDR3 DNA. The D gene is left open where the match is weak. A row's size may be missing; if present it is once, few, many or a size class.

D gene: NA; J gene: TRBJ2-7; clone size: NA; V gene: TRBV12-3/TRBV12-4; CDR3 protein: CASWAGTYEQYF; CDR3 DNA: TGTGCCAGCTGGGCGGGGACATACGAGCAGTACTTC
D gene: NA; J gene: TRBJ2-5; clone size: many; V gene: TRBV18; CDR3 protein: CASSPLNYKSLGDEQYF; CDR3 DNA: TGTGCCAGCTCACCACTAAACTACAAGAGTCTGGGGGATGAGCAGTACTTC
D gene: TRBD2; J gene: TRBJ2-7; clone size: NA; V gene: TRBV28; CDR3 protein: CASSSGGRAYEQYF; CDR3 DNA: TGTGCCAGCAGTTCGGGGGGAAGGGCCTACGAGCAGTACTTC
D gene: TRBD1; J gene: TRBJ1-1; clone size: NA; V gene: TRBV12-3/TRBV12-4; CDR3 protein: CASSRPGQGATEAFF; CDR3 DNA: TGTGCCAGCAGTAGACCGGGACAGGGGGCCACTGAAGCTTTCTTT
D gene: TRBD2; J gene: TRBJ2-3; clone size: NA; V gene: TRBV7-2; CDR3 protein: CASSLVGAGGPMDTQYF; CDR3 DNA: TGTGCCAGCAGCTTAGTTGGAGCGGGAGGGCCGATGGATACGCAGTATTTT
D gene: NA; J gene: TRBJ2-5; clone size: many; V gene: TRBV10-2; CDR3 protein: CASSEIGGVETQYF; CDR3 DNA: TGCGCCAGCAGTGAGATTGGGGGAGTGGAGACCCAGTACTTC
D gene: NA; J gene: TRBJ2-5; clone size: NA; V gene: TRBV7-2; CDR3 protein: CASSLKRLVTNNEQYF; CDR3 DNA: TGTGCCAGCAGCTTAAAAAGGCTAGTGACTAACAATGAGCAGTACTTC
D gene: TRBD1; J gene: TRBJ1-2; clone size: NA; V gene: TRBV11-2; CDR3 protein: CASSLEGQLNYGYTF; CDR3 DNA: TGTGCCAGCAGCTTAGAGGGACAGTTAAACTATGGCTACACCTTC
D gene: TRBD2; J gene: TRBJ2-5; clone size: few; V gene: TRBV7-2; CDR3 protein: CASSPTSTQETQYF; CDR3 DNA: TGTGCCAGCAGCCCGACTAGCACCCAAGAGACCCAGTACTTC
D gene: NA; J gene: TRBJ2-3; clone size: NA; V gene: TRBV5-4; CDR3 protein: CASSLVSTDTQYF; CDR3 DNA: TGTGCCAGCAGCTTGGTAAGCACAGATACGCAGTATTTT
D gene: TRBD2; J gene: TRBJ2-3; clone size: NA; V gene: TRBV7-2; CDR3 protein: CASSPRGLAGGTDTQYF; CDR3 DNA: TGTGCCAGCAGCCCCCGCGGACTAGCGGGAGGTACAGATACGCAGTATTTT
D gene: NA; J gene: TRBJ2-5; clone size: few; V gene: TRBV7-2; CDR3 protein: CASSLVPNPAETQYF; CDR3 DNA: TGTGCCAGCAGCTTAGTCCCGAATCCCGCGGAGACCCAGTACTTC
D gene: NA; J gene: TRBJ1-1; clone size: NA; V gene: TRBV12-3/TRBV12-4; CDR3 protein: CASSLSGRGTEAFF; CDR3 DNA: TGTGCCAGCAGTTTGTCGGGTCGAGGGACTGAAGCTTTCTTT
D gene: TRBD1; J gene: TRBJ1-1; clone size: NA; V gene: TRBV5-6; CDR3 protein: CASSATGGTEAFF; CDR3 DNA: TGTGCCAGCAGCGCCACAGGGGGCACTGAAGCTTTCTTT
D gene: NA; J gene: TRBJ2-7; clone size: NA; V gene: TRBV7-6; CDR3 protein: CASSGKGGPYEQYF; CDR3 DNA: TGTGCCAGCAGCGGGAAAGGCGGGCCCTACGAGCAGTACTTC
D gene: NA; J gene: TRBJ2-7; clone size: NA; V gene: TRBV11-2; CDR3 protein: CASTPGRTYEQYF; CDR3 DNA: TGTGCCAGCACCCCGGGGCGCACCTACGAGCAGTACTTC
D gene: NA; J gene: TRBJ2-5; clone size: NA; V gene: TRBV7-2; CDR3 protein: CASSFNGGGRETQYF; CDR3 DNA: TGTGCCAGCAGCTTTAACGGGGGCGGGAGAGAGACCCAGTACTTC
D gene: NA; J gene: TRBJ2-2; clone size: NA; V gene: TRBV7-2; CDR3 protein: CASSLSYEYTGELFF; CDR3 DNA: TGTGCCAGCAGCTTATCCTATGAATACACCGGGGAGCTGTTTTTT
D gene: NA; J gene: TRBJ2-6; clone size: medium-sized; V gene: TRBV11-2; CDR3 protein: CASSSYRLSSGANVLTF; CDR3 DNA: TGTGCCAGCAGCTCGTACCGACTGAGCTCTGGGGCCAACGTCCTGACTTTC
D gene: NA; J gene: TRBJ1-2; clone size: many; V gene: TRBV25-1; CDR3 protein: CASSPPPPPGDYGYTF; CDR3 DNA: TGTGCCAGCAGTCCCCCTCCCCCACCAGGGGACTATGGCTACACCTTC
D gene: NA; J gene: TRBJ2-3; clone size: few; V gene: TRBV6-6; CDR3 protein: CAGRAASTDTQYF; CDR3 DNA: TGTGCCGGTCGGGCCGCGAGCACAGATACGCAGTATTTT
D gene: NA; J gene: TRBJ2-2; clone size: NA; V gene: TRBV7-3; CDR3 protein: CASSPKRTGELFF; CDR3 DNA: TGTGCCAGCAGCCCCAAGCGCACCGGGGAGCTGTTTTTT
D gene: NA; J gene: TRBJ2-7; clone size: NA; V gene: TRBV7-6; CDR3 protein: CASSLAPGYEQYF; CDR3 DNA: TGTGCCAGCAGCTTAGCGCCGGGTTACGAGCAGTACTTC
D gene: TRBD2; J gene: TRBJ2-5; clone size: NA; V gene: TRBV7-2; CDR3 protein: CASSLVVAGGGYNEQYF; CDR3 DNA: TGTGCCAGCAGCTTAGTGGTCGCGGGAGGTGGGTACAATGAGCAGTACTTC
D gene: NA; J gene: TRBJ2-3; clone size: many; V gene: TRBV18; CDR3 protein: CASSPEGRFPSTDTQYF; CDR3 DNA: TGTGCCAGCTCACCAGAGGGACGATTCCCTAGCACAGATACGCAGTATTTT
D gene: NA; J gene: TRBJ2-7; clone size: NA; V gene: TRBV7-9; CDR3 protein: CASSLDRADEQYF; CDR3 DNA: TGTGCCAGCAGCTTAGACAGGGCCGACGAGCAGTACTTC
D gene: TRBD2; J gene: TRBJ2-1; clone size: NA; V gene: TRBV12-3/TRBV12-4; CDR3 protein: CASSSQRGATYNEQFF; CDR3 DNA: TGTGCCAGCAGTTCACAGCGGGGGGCGACCTACAATGAGCAGTTCTTC
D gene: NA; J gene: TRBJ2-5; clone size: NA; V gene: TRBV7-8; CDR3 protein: CASSRDQGETQYF; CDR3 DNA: TGTGCCAGCAGCCGGGACCAAGGGGAGACCCAGTACTTC
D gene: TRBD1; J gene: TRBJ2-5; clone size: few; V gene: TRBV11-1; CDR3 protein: CASSLGQGEQETQYF; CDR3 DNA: TGTGCCAGCAGCTTAGGGCAGGGGGAGCAAGAGACCCAGTACTTC
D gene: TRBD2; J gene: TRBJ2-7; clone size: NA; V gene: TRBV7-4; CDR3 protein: CASSLGTSGRGTGEQYF; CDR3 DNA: TGTGCCAGCAGCTTAGGGACTAGCGGGAGGGGGACAGGGGAGCAGTACTTC
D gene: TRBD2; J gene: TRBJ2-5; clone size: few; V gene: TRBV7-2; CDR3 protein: CASSLQTSGGETQYF; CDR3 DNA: TGTGCCAGCAGCCTCCAGACTAGCGGGGGCGAGACCCAGTACTTC
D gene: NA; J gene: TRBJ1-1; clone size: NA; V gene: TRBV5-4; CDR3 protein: CASSFGSGVANTEAFF; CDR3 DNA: TGTGCCAGCAGCTTTGGTTCAGGGGTTGCGAACACTGAAGCTTTCTTT
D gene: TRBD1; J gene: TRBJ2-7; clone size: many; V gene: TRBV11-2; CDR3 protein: CASSSGTGNYEQYF; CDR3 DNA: TGTGCCAGCAGCTCCGGGACAGGGAATTACGAGCAGTACTTC
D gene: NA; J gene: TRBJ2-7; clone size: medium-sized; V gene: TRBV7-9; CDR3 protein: CASSSETYEQYF; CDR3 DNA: TGTGCCAGCAGCTCGGAGACCTACGAGCAGTACTTC
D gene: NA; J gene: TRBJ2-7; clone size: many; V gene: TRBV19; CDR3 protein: CASSIKGGYEQYF; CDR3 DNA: TGTGCCAGTAGTATCAAGGGGGGTTACGAGCAGTACTTC
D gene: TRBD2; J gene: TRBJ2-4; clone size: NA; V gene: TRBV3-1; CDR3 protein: CASSQALGLAVKNIQYF; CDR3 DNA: TGTGCCAGCAGCCAAGCGTTAGGTCTAGCGGTAAAAAACATTCAGTACTTC
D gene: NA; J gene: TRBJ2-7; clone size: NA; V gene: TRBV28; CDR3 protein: CASSPSAGEQYF; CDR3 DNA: TGTGCCAGCAGTCCCTCGGCTGGGGAGCAGTACTTC
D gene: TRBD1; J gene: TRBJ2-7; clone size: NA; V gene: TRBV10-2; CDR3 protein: CASSLGQGYSYEQYF; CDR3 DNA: TGCGCCAGCAGCCTCGGACAGGGGTACTCCTACGAGCAGTACTTC
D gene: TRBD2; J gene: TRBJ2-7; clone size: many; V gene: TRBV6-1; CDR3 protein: CASRLAGHEQYF; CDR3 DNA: TGTGCCAGCAGGCTAGCGGGCCACGAGCAGTACTTC
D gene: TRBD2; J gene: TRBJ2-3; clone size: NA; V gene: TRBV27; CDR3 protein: CASTLSGTSSFF; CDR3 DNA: TGTGCCAGCACCCTTAGTGGGACTAGCTCTTTCTTC
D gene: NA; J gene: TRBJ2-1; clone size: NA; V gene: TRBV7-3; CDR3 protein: CASSLTGDSYNEQFF; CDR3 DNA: TGTGCCAGCAGCTTAACAGGAGACTCCTACAATGAGCAGTTCTTC
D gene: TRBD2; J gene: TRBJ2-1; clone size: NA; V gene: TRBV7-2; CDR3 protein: CASSHTGTSVYNEQFF; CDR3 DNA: TGTGCCAGCAGCCATACCGGGACTAGCGTTTACAATGAGCAGTTCTTC
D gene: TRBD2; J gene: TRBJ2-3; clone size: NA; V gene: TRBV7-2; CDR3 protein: CASSRLAGGNTDTQYF; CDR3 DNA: TGTGCCAGCAGCCGCTTAGCGGGGGGAAACACAGATACGCAGTATTTT
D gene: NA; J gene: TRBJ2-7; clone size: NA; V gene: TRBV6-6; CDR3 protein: CASSKGFFEQYF; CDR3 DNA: TGTGCCAGCAGTAAAGGGTTTTTCGAGCAGTACTTC
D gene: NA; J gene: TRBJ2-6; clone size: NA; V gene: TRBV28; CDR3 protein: CASSRQSGANVLTF; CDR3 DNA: TGTGCCAGCAGTCGACAATCTGGGGCCAACGTCCTGACTTTC
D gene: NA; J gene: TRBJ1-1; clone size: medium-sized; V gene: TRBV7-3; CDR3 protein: CASSSGPLNTEAFF; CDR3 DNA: TGTGCCAGCAGCTCAGGACCCTTGAACACTGAAGCTTTCTTT
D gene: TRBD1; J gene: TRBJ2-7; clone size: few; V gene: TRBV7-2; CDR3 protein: CASSSTGYEQYF; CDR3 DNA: TGTGCCAGCAGCTCGACAGGGTACGAGCAGTACTTC
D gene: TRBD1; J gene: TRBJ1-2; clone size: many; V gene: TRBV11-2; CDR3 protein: CASSFQGVGYTF; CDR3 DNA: TGTGCCAGCAGCTTTCAGGGGGTAGGCTACACCTTC
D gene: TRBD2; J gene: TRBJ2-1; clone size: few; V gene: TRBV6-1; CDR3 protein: CASSSAGGLVEQFF; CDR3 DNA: TGTGCCAGCAGTTCAGCGGGAGGGTTGGTTGAGCAGTTCTTC
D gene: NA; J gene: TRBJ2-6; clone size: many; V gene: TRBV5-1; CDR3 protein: CASSGGFGGPGANVLTF; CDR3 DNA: TGCGCCAGCAGCGGGGGGTTCGGGGGGCCTGGGGCCAACGTCCTGACTTTC
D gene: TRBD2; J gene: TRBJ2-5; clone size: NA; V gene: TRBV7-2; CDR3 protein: CASSFISGTQETQYF; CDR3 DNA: TGTGCCAGCAGCTTTATTAGCGGGACTCAAGAGACCCAGTACTTC
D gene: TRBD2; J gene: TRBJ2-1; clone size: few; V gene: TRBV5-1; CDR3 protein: CASSLQSGGVYEQFF; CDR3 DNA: TGCGCCAGCAGCCTACAGAGCGGGGGGGTCTACGAGCAGTTCTTC
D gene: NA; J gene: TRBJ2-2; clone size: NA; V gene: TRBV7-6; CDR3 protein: CASSWSGELFF; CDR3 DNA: TGTGCCAGCAGCTGGTCCGGGGAGCTGTTTTTT
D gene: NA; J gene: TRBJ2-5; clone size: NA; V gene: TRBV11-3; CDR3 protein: CASNKDLRQETQYF; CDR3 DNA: TGTGCCAGCAACAAGGACCTTCGCCAAGAGACCCAGTACTTC
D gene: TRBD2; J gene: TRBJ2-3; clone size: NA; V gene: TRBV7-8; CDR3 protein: CASSLSGGGAVMQYF; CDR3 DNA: TGTGCCAGCAGCCTCTCCGGGGGGGGGGCGGTTATGCAGTATTTT
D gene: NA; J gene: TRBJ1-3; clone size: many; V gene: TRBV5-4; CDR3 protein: CASSQRSGNTIYF; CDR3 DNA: TGTGCCAGCAGCCAAAGATCTGGAAACACCATATATTTT